This T cell receptor beta chain is from a study of blood T cells in healthy people across ages. Using a J-beta primer mix together with a sample-barcoded 5' primer, a second PCR was run for about 6 to 12 cycles. TCRdb ran MiXCR on the 5' RACE reads and lists one entry per CDR3 protein. The top ten clones hold more than 3% of a sample with around 820,000 distinct CDR3 sequences, roughly 25% of them seen once. The CDR3 contains 14 residues. This sample also belongs to another study, concerning T cells of mothers and their children. As that report states: From each mother came over 8 million TCR beta CDR3 reads, and from each child came 3 million to 3.5 million.

This clonotype was obtained from a boy aged 5-17 years in good health. The sample comprised blood. This chain connects TRBV21-1 to TRBJ2-3; TRBD1 reflects the table's D call only, with no check against the DNA. TRBV21-1 is a pseudogene. CDR3 in amino acids: CASSARDSTDTQYF. In DNA, the CDR3 is TGTGCCAGCAGCGCCCGGGACAGCACAGATACGCAGTATTTT.